The 14 T cell receptor beta chains below all came from one sample that was sequenced in a study of T cell changes during pregnancy in multiple sclerosis. The protocol was immunoSEQ multiplex PCR, while the TCRdb copy is restricted to in-frame clones and leaves out a portion. The sample records over 35,000 clones, under 95% being singletons. Source: CD8+ T cells from peripheral blood mononuclear cells, taken in the first trimester of pregnancy. These receptors were taken from a female donor with multiple sclerosis, enrolled in a pregnancy study.

This clone was seen a single time. This chain joins TRBV15 and TRBJ1-1; a weak D match, TRBD1 (5 bases). V lost 3 bases and J lost 7, with 9 bases in between. CDR1 LNHNV and CDR2 YYDKDF come from the germline V gene (reference sequence). This CDR3 has 12 residues. The CDR3 here is CATSSGGSEAFF. The DNA for the CDR3 is TGTGCCACCAGCAGTGGGGGGAGTGAAGCTTTCTTT.

The rearrangement links TRBV7-6 to TRBJ2-6, with D tentatively TRBD1 (6 bases). The CDR3 spans 17 residues. Germline CDR1 and CDR2: SGHVS and FNYEAQ. Trimming stripped 5 bases from V and 2 bases from J, with 16 bases between. CDR3 protein: CASSPGQFRTGANVLTF. The CDR3 region has the DNA TGTGCCAGCAGCCCTGGACAGTTTCGAACTGGGGCCAACGTCCTGACTTTC. Looking up the rest from reference TRBV7-6 and TRBJ2-6 gives the full variable domain: GAGVSQSPRYKVTKRGQDVALRCDPISGHVSLYWYRQALGQGPEFLTYFNYEAQQDKSGLPNDRFSAERPEGSISTLTIQRTEQRDSAMYRCASSPGQFRTGANVLTFGAGSRLTVL.

V is TRBV5-1 and J is TRBJ2-1; 10 bases line up with TRBD2. Germline V lookup: CDR1 SGHRS, CDR2 YFSETQ. CDR3 length: 15 amino acids. After removal of 4 bases from V and 8 bases from J, the junction contained 9 bases not matched to a gene. The CDR3 sequence: CASSPSGGYVYEQFF. The CDR3 DNA is TGCGCCAGCAGCCCTAGCGGGGGTTATGTCTATGAGCAGTTCTTC.

This clone occurred once. The chain is built from TRBV10-3 and TRBJ2-3, with TRBD2 identical over 9 bases. The CDR3 runs to 16 residues. V dropped 11 bases and J dropped 2; count of bases not matched to a gene: 14. From germline, CDR1 is ENHRY and CDR2 SYGVKD. DNA for the CDR3: TGTGCCGCCTTCGAAGGGCTAGCGGGGAACACAGATACGCAGTATTTT. Protein product: CAAFEGLAGNTDTQYF.

This clone was seen just once. V and J are TRBV25-1 and TRBJ1-1; the match to TRBD1 covers 9 bases. Per the germline V gene, CDR1 is MGHDK and CDR2 is SYGVNS. This CDR3 contains 13 residues. Unmatched junction bases numbered 2, after V lost 5 bases and J lost 4 bases. CDR3 sequence (DNA): TGTGCCAGCAGTTTGACAGGGGGCACTGAAGCTTTCTTT. Translation gives CASSLTGGTEAFF.

V gene TRBV5-4 combines with J gene TRBJ1-2; D perhaps matches TRBD1 (5 bases). The CDR3 length is 15 residues. V was trimmed by 4 bases and J by 8 bases, leaving 21 bases between them. CDR1 is SGHNT, CDR2 YYREEE, per germline (reference sequence). CDR3 sequence (DNA): TGTGCCAGCAGCCAACAGACAGATCTCCGGTGGGGCTACACCTTC. The encoded protein is CASSQQTDLRWGYTF.

The chain recombines TRBV25-1 with TRBJ1-1; 10 positions match TRBD1. The CDR3 has 13 amino acids. Looked up from germline, CDR1 is MGHDK and CDR2 is SYGVNS. J lost 6 bases, V lost 8 bases, and 6 bases had no gene match. The DNA of the CDR3 is TGTGCCAGCTCACTCGGGACAGGGGCTGAAGCTTTCTTT. Its protein is CASSLGTGAEAFF.

V and J are TRBV13 and TRBJ1-6, with a tentative D call TRBD1 (6 bases). V was pared by 4 bases and J by 0 bases, with 13 bases between. Germline V gene lookup returns CDR1 PRHDT and CDR2 FYEKMQ (reference sequence). The CDR3 is 17 residues long. CDR3 protein: CASSSLPRGSYNSPLHF. DNA for the CDR3: TGTGCCAGCAGCTCCCTCCCCAGGGGCTCCTATAATTCACCCCTCCACTTT.

This clone was counted once. This rearrangement joins TRBV29-1 to TRBJ2-5; possibly TRBD1 for D (6 bases). This CDR3 has 16 amino acids. Germline V gives CDR1 SQVTM, CDR2 ANQGSEA. The germline V and J ends were trimmed by 4 bases and 1 base, with 19 bases remaining between them. CDR3 amino acids: CSVGDTGHSSQETQYF. DNA for the CDR3: TGCAGCGTTGGGGACACTGGACATAGTTCCCAAGAGACCCAGTACTTC.

This chain joins TRBV6-6 and TRBJ1-1; no clear D gene. From germline, CDR1 is MNHNY and CDR2 SVGAGI (reference sequence). This CDR3 has 16 amino acids. Trimming pared 5 bases from V and 0 bases from J, leaving 16 bases between. The CDR3 region is CASSRSLIIMNTEAFF. For the CDR3, the DNA is TGTGCCAGCAGTCGGTCCCTTATAATCATGAACACTGAAGCTTTCTTT.

This clone was detected a few times. V gene TRBV6-1 combines with J gene TRBJ2-1, with TRBD2 as a possible D gene (5 bases). Germline V gene sequence: CDR1 MNHNS, CDR2 SASEGT. V was cut by 8 bases and J by 4 bases, with 12 bases left in between. The CDR3 covers 13 residues. CDR3 sequence reads: CASLFSEYNEQFF. In DNA form, the CDR3 reads TGTGCCAGCCTCTTTAGCGAGTACAATGAGCAGTTCTTC.

This chain uses TRBV6-1 with TRBJ2-3; 7 bases map to TRBD2. With V trimmed by 0 bases and J by 2 bases, 5 bases remained unmatched. Germline V gene data show CDR1 as MNHNS and CDR2 as SASEGT. The CDR3 is made up of 16 amino acids. The CDR3 region is CASSEARDYYTDTQYF. In DNA, the CDR3 is TGTGCCAGCAGTGAAGCGCGGGACTATTACACAGATACGCAGTATTTT.

The chain combines TRBV10-3 with TRBJ1-2, with D unresolved. Germline V CDR1 and CDR2: ENHRY, SYGVKD. V lost 8 bases and J 1 base, leaving 8 bases between the germline ends. The CDR3 is 12 residues long. CDR3 sequence (DNA): TGTGCCATCCGGTCGAATAACTATGGCTACACCTTC. This sequence encodes CAIRSNNYGYTF.

This clone was detected only once. The rearrangement links TRBV9 to TRBJ2-5, with 13 bases fitting TRBD2. In germline, CDR1 is SGDLS, CDR2 YYNGEE. The length of the CDR3 is 15 residues. V shed 3 bases, J shed 3 bases, and the junction held 2 bases outside the gene matches. CDR3 loop: CASSAGTSGEETQYF. The CDR3 DNA reads as TGTGCCAGCAGCGCCGGGACTAGCGGGGAAGAGACCCAGTACTTC.